These T cell receptor beta chains were read from a single sample in a study of T cells in localized non-small cell lung cancer. The protocol was immunoSEQ multiplex PCR, while the TCRdb copy is restricted to in-frame clones and leaves out a portion. This sample yields over 1,000 clones, of which 15% to 20% are seen a single time; 25% to 40% belongs to the top ten. The starting material was normal lung tissue next to the tumor, obtained before any cancer treatment. The receptor set was obtained from a male donor at least 60 years old with stage I lung adenocarcinoma. Both conserved end residues are part of each CDR3.

CDR3 length: 18; V gene: TRBV25-1; CDR3 protein: CASSNPRGGQQRAYEQYF
CDR3 length: 17; V gene: TRBV6-8; CDR3 protein: CASRDRGGQSSTDTQYF
CDR3 length: 14; V gene: TRBV11-3; CDR3 protein: CASSLWGVGQTQYF
CDR3 length: 17; V gene: TRBV11-3; CDR3 protein: CASSQLGTTAGTGELFF
CDR3 length: 17; V gene: TRBV23-1; CDR3 protein: CASSSSGGASGANVLTF
CDR3 length: 14; V gene: TRBV25-1; CDR3 protein: CASSERGHQETQYF
CDR3 length: 16; V gene: TRBV11-3; CDR3 protein: CASSAYLQGDDSPLHF
CDR3 length: 16; V gene: TRBV25-1; CDR3 protein: CASSDSRGVGNQPQHF
CDR3 length: 13; V gene: TRBV6-8; CDR3 protein: CASSYLGSGGYTF
CDR3 length: 14; V gene: TRBV11-3; CDR3 protein: CASSTGTATDTQYF
CDR3 length: 17; V gene: TRBV11-3; CDR3 protein: CASSLGGRTSGYNEQFF
CDR3 length: 17; V gene: TRBV11-3; CDR3 protein: CASSLSFLRASGGEQFF
CDR3 length: 14; V gene: TRBV11-3; CDR3 protein: CASSLRRGGYGYTF
CDR3 length: 16; V gene: TRBV11-3; CDR3 protein: CASSLGVGQGKTEAFF
CDR3 length: 15; V gene: TRBV9; CDR3 protein: CASSLDSILTGELFF
CDR3 length: 16; V gene: TRBV7-4; CDR3 protein: CASSVGIGTGGNTIYF
CDR3 length: 13; V gene: TRBV28; CDR3 protein: CASSLMGGQGYTF
CDR3 length: 15; V gene: TRBV23-1; CDR3 protein: CASSQGSATNEKLFF